This TCR beta chain was identified in a study of shared clonotypes between healthy human individuals. This CDR3 contains 16 residues. V gave up 2 bases and J gave up 7 bases; unmatched junction bases: 7. The germline CDR1 and CDR2 sequences are MGHRA and YSYEKL. Repertoires were generated with immunoSEQ multiplex PCR, while TCRdb's copy carries only in-frame clones and drops some. Seen here are around 1.4 million clones, around 98.5% observed once, and the top ten hold around 0.33%. This clonotype originated in a man aged 30 to 39 in good health. Source material: naive CD4+ T cells sorted from blood. Noted subset: CD45RA+ positively selected. The rearrangement uses TRBV4-1 and TRBJ2-1; TRBD2 matches at 11 bases. The CDR3 nucleotides are TGCGCCAGCAGCCAACCCCCCGGGACTAGCGGTAATGAGCAGTTCTTC. This encodes CASSQPPGTSGNEQFF.